Listed here are 17 T cell receptor beta chains from one sample, sequenced in a study of blood T cell repertoires in COVID-19. Here immunoSEQ multiplex PCR was the method, and the copy in TCRdb shows in-frame clones only, minus some. The data hold approximately 260,000 clones, with roughly 86% observed a single time. Sequenced sample: PBMCs or T cells enriched from blood (not recorded which). Receptors originate from a woman aged 60-75 years who had recovered from COVID-19.

This chain connects TRBV24-1 to TRBJ1-4, with TRBD1 as a possible D gene (5 bases). This CDR3 contains 13 residues. Germline V CDR1 and CDR2: KGHDR, SFDVKD. Trimming stripped 9 bases from V and 7 bases from J, with 14 bases between. The CDR3 spells CATQQGMGEKLFF. CDR3 nucleotides: TGTGCCACCCAGCAGGGCATGGGTGAAAAACTGTTTTTT.

This clone occurred a few times. This sequence joins TRBV4-2 and TRBJ1-4, with D possibly being TRBD1 (5 bases). With 0 bases removed from V and 8 bases from J, the gap between germline ends came to 10 bases. The CDR3 contains 14 residues. CDR1 LGHNA and CDR2 YNFKEQ come from the germline V gene. CDR3 coding DNA: TGTGCCAGCAGCCAAGAGGGGCAGACAGAAAAACTGTTTTTT. This encodes CASSQEGQTEKLFF.

The V and J genes are TRBV7-2 and TRBJ1-5; 8 nucleotides match TRBD1. The CDR3 loop spans 15 amino acids. The germline gives CDR1 SGHTA, CDR2 FQGNSA. J lost 8 bases, V lost 1 base, and 7 bases had no gene match. In DNA, the CDR3 is TGTGCCAGCAGCTTAGGGGGGACAGGAATCAAGCCCCAGCATTTT. Translating gives CASSLGGTGIKPQHF. The full variable domain, its missing parts supplied by reference TRBV7-2 and TRBJ1-5, is GAGVSQSPSNKVTEKGKDVELRCDPISGHTALYWYRQSLGQGLEFLIYFQGNSAPDKSGLPSDRFSAERTGGSVSTLTIQRTQQEDSAVYLCASSLGGTGIKPQHFGDGTRLSIL.

This CDR3 reads CASSDSVNTEAFF. The CDR3 DNA follows: TGTGCCAGCTCAGACTCTGTGAACACTGAAGCTTTCTTT. V and J are TRBV18 and TRBJ1-1, with D unclear. There are 13 residues in the CDR3. Germline CDR1 reads KGHSH; CDR2 reads LQKENI. The germline V and J ends were trimmed by 5 bases and 0 bases, with 7 bases remaining between them.

The chain is built from TRBV29-1 and TRBJ1-1, with unresolved D. The V gene's germline CDR1 is SQVTM and CDR2 ANQGSEA. Deletions cut 7 bases from V and 3 bases from J, with 12 bases between. The CDR3 covers 12 residues. The CDR3 here is CSAQTAYTEAFF. As DNA, the CDR3 is TGCAGCGCACAAACAGCTTACACTGAAGCTTTCTTT.

This chain links TRBV27 with TRBJ2-7, with 8 bases matching TRBD1. With V trimmed by 8 bases and J by 5 bases, 14 bases remained unmatched. The CDR3 covers 15 residues. Germline CDR1 is MNHEY and CDR2 is SMNVEV (reference sequence). This CDR3 reads CASFVRDRRVHEQYF. CDR3 nucleotide sequence: TGTGCCAGCTTTGTCCGGGACAGGAGGGTCCACGAGCAGTACTTC.

The chain recombines TRBV7-6 with TRBJ2-7; a weak D match, TRBD1 (6 bases). The length of the CDR3 is 12 residues. CDR1 and CDR2 from the germline V gene are SGHVS and FNYEAQ. Trimming shortened V by 5 bases and J by 4 bases, and 9 bases separated the two germline ends. In DNA form, the CDR3 reads TGTGCCAGCAGCGCAGACAGGTACGAGCAGTACTTC. Translating it yields CASSADRYEQYF.

This chain joins TRBV9 and TRBJ1-2; D is possibly TRBD1 (6 bases). Trimming took off 0 bases at V and 8 bases at J, with 14 bases between the two ends. CDR1 and CDR2 from the germline V gene are SGDLS and YYNGEE. CDR3 length: 14 amino acids. The CDR3 here is CASSVADRTGGYTF. The CDR3 DNA reads as TGTGCCAGCAGCGTAGCAGACAGGACGGGCGGCTACACCTTC.

The rearrangement uses TRBV29-1 and TRBJ2-2; possible D gene TRBD2, 5 bases. The V gene's germline CDR1 is SQVTM and CDR2 ANQGSEA. V lost 4 bases, J lost 1 base, and 7 bases lay in between. The CDR3 sequence is 13 residues long. DNA of the CDR3: TGCAGCGTTGGGGCGGGGAACACCGGGGAGCTGTTTTTT. Encoded protein: CSVGAGNTGELFF.

V is TRBV5-1 and J is TRBJ1-4, with 8 positions matching TRBD1. Trimming removed 4 bases from V and 3 bases from J; junction bases left unmatched: 5. The CDR3 consists of 15 residues. Germline V lookup: CDR1 SGHRS, CDR2 YFSETQ. This CDR3 is CASSPPGQANEKLFF. CDR3 coding DNA: TGCGCCAGCAGCCCGCCGGGACAGGCTAATGAAAAACTGTTTTTT.

V gene TRBV6-5 combines with J gene TRBJ2-5; 7 positions match TRBD2. The V gene's germline CDR1 is MNHEY and CDR2 SVGAGI. V shed 2 bases, J shed 4 bases, and the junction held 7 bases outside the gene matches. The CDR3 is made up of 15 amino acids. The CDR3 DNA reads TGTGCCAGCAGTTACCTCGCGGGAGCTCTAGAGACCCAGTACTTC. It yields the protein CASSYLAGALETQYF.

Notes on this clone: Additional DNA sequences in this sample encode the identical CDR3. This chain links TRBV7-3 with TRBJ1-6; tentative D call: TRBD1 (5 bases). V dropped 5 bases and J dropped 0 bases, with 11 bases sitting between them. The CDR3 length is 16 residues. CDR1 SGHTA and CDR2 FQGTGA come from the germline V gene. CDR3 loop: CASSPGGSSYNSPLHF. CDR3 nucleotide sequence: TGTGCCAGCAGCCCCGGGGGGAGCTCCTATAATTCACCCCTCCACTTT. The full variable domain, in which reference TRBV7-3 and TRBJ1-6 provide the parts outside the CDR3, is GAGVSQTPSNKVTEKGKYVELRCDPISGHTALYWYRQSLGQGPEFLIYFQGTGAADDSGLPNDRFFAVRPEGSVSTLKIQRTERGDSAVYLCASSPGGSSYNSPLHFGNGTRLTVT.

The rearrangement joins TRBV2 to TRBJ2-1; D not certain. The germline V gene encodes CDR1 SNHLY and CDR2 FYNNEI. The CDR3 runs to 10 residues. Trimming pared 10 bases from V and 10 bases from J, leaving 11 bases between. CDR3 loop: CATLKEEQFF. CDR3 DNA sequence: TGTGCCACACTCAAGGAGGAGCAGTTCTTC.

The genes are TRBV28 and TRBJ1-2; D is possibly TRBD1 (6 bases). V was trimmed by 7 bases and J by 4 bases, leaving 13 bases between them. The CDR3 extends over 13 amino acids. Germline V gene sequence: CDR1 MDHEN, CDR2 SYDVKM. The CDR3 DNA reads TGTGCCAGCAAACTACAGGGTTCCTATGGCTACACCTTC. This codes for CASKLQGSYGYTF.

The V call is TRBV19, the J call TRBJ2-3; 12 bases are a match to TRBD2. Germline V gives CDR1 LNHDA, CDR2 SQIVND (reference sequence). J lost 4 bases, V lost 4 bases, and 12 bases had no gene match. This CDR3 comprises 18 residues. CDR3 loop: CASSSLGLAGGQSDTQYF. CDR3 nucleotides: TGTGCCAGTAGTAGCCTTGGGCTAGCGGGGGGGCAGTCAGATACGCAGTATTTT.

This rearrangement joins TRBV18 to TRBJ2-1, with TRBD2 matching over 11 bases. Germline CDR1 is KGHSH and CDR2 is LQKENI. V trimming: 0 bases; J trimming: 7 bases; junction bases outside the gene matches: 5. The length of the CDR3 is 16 residues. CDR3 sequence reads: CASSPPGLADGNEQFF. The DNA of the CDR3 is TGTGCCAGCTCACCACCGGGACTAGCGGATGGGAATGAGCAGTTCTTC. The whole variable domain, filled in from reference TRBV18 and TRBJ2-1, reads NAGVMQNPRHLVRRRGQEARLRCSPMKGHSHVYWYRQLPEEGLKFMVYLQKENIIDESGMPKERFSAEFPKEGPSILRIQQVVRGDSAAYFCASSPPGLADGNEQFFGPGTRLTVL.

This chain uses TRBV9 with TRBJ1-4; tentatively, D is TRBD1 (5 bases). Deletions cut 0 bases from V and 5 bases from J, with 11 bases between. CDR3 length: 15 residues. Germline CDR1 SGDLS, CDR2 YYNGEE. The CDR3 reads CASSVEAGRNEKLFF. The CDR3 DNA reads as TGTGCCAGCAGCGTAGAAGCAGGGCGGAATGAAAAACTGTTTTTT.